This TCR beta chain was recovered during a study of blood T cell repertoires in COVID-19. This clone is a singleton in its sample. The CDR3 has 15 residues. The V gene lost 4 bases and the J gene lost 1 base, with 9 bases spanning the gap. The germline CDR1 and CDR2 sequences are SGHRS and YFSETQ. In the study's own analysis: Amplification of reference gene primers provided the estimated nucleated cell counts. The method was immunoSEQ multiplex PCR; TCRdb's version includes in-frame clones alone and lacks a portion of them. V and J calls and clone size are copied from that table; D and trimming were computed from the DNA. The data hold a few hundred thousand clones, with more than 75% observed a single time.

This clonotype was sampled from a middle-aged man with acute or convalescent COVID-19. The chain combines TRBV5-1 with TRBJ1-6; D uncertain. The specimen sequenced was peripheral blood. The CDR3 DNA sequence: TGCGCCAGCAGCGACCGAGGGTCCTATAATTCACCCCTCCACTTT. It translates to CASSDRGSYNSPLHF. The variable domain in full, with the rest retrieved from reference TRBV5-1 and TRBJ1-6, is KAGVTQTPRYLIKTRGQQVTLSCSPISGHRSVSWYQQTPGQGLQFLFEYFSETQRNKGNFPGRFSGRQFSNSRSEMNVSTLELGDSALYLCASSDRGSYNSPLHFGNGTRLTVT.